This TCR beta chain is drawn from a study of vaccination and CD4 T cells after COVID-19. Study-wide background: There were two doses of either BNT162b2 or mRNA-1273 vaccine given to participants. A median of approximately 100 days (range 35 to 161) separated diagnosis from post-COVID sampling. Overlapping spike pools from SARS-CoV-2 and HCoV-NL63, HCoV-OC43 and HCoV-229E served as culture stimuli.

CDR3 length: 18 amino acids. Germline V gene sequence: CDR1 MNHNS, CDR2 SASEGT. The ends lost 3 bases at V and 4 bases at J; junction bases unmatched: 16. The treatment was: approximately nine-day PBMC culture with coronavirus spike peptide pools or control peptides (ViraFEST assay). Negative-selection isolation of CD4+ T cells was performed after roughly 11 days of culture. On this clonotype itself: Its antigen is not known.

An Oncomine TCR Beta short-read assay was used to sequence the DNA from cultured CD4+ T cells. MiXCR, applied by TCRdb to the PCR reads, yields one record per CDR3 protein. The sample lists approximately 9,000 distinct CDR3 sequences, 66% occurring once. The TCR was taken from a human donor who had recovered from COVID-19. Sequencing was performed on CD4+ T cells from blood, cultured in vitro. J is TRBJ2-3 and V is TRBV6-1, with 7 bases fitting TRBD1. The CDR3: CASSERWFTGAVPDTQYF. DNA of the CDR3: TGTGCCAGCAGTGAGAGGTGGTTTACAGGGGCTGTGCCAGATACGCAGTATTTT.